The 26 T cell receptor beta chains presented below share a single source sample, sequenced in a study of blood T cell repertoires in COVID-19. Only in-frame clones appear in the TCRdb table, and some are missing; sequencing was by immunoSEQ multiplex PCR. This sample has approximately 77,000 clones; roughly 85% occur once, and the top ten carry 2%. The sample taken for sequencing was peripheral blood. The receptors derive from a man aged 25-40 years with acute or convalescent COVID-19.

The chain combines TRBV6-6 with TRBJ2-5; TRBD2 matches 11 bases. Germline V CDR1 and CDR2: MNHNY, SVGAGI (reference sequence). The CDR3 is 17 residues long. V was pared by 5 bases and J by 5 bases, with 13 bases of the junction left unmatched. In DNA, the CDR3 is TGTGCCAGCAGTCCAACCTTTAGCGGGGGGGCCGGGGAGACCCAGTACTTC. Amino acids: CASSPTFSGGAGETQYF.

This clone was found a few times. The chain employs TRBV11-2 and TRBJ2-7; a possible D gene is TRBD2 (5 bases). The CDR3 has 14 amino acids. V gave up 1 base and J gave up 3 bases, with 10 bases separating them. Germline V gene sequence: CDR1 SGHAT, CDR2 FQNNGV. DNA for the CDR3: TGTGCCAGCAGCTTAGGGCGGAGGAACTACGAGCAGTACGTC. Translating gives CASSLGRRNYEQYV.

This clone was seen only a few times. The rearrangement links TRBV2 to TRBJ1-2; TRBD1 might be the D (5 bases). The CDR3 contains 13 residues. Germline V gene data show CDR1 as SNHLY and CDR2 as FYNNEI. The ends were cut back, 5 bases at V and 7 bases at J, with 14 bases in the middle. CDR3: CASSPDKIGGYTF. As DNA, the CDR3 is TGTGCCAGCAGTCCGGACAAGATTGGTGGCTACACCTTC.

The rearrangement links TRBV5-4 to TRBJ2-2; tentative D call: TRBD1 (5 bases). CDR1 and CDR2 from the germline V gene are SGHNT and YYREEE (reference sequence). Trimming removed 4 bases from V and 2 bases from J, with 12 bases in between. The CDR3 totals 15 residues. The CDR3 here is CASSPPDSNTGELFF. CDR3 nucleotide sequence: TGTGCCAGCAGCCCCCCCGACAGTAACACCGGGGAGCTGTTTTTT. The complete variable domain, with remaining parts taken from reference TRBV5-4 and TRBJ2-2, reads ETGVTQSPTHLIKTRGQQVTLRCSSQSGHNTVSWYQQALGQGPQFIFQYYREEENGRGNFPPRFSGLQFPNYSSELNVNALELDDSALYLCASSPPDSNTGELFFGEGSRLTVL.

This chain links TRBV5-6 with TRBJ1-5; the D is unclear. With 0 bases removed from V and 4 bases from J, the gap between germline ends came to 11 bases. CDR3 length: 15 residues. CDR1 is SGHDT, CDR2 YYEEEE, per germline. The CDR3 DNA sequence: TGTGCCAGCAGCTTGGGACCTTGGGAGAATCAGCCCCAGCATTTT. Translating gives CASSLGPWENQPQHF.

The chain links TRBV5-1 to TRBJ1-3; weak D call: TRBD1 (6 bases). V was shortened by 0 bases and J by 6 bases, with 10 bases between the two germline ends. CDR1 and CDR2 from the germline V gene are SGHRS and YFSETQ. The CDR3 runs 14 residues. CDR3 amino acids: CASSLAAGVNTIYF. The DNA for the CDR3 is TGCGCCAGCAGCTTGGCGGCAGGGGTAAACACCATATATTTT. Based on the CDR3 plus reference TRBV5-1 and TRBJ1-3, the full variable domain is KAGVTQTPRYLIKTRGQQVTLSCSPISGHRSVSWYQQTPGQGLQFLFEYFSETQRNKGNFPGRFSGRQFSNSRSEMNVSTLELGDSALYLCASSLAAGVNTIYFGEGSWLTVV.

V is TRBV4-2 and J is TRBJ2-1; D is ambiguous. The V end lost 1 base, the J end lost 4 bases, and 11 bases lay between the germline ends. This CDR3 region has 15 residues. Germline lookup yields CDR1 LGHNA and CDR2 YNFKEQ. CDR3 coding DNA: TGTGCCAGCAGCCAAGTTAAATCCAGTTACAATGAGCAGTTCTTC. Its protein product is CASSQVKSSYNEQFF.

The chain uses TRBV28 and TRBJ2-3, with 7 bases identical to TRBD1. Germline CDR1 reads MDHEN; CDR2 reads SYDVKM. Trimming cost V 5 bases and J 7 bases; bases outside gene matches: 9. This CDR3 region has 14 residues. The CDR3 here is CASSPRDSRHTQYF. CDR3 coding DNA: TGTGCCAGCAGTCCCCGGGACAGCCGGCATACGCAGTATTTT. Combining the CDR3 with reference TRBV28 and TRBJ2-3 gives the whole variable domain DVKVTQSSRYLVKRTGEKVFLECVQDMDHENMFWYRQDPGLGLRLIYFSYDVKMKEKGDIPEGYSVSREKKERFSLILESASTNQTSMYLCASSPRDSRHTQYFGPGTRLTVL.

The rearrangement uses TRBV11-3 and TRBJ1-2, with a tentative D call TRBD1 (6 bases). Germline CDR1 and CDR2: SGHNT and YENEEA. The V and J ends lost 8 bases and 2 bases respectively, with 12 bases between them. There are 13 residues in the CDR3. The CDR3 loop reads CASVQGRNYGYTF. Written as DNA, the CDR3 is TGTGCCAGCGTTCAGGGGAGAAACTATGGCTACACCTTC. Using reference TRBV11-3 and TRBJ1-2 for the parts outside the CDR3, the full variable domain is EAGVVQSPRYKIIEKKQPVAFWCNPISGHNTLYWYLQNLGQGPELLIRYENEEAVDDSQLPKDRFSAERLKGVDSTLKIQPAELGDSAVYLCASVQGRNYGYTFGSGTRLTVV.

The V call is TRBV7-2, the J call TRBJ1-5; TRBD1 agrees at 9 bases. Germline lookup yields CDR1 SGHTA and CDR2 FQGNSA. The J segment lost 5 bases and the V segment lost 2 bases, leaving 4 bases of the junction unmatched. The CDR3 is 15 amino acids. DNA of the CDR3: TGTGCCAGCAGCTTAAGCCGGACAGGGGATCAGCCCCAGCATTTT. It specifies CASSLSRTGDQPQHF.

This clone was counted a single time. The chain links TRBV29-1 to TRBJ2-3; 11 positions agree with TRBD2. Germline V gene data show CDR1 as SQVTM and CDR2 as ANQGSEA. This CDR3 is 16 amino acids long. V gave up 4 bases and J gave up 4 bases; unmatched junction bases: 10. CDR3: CSVVYRSGGAADTQYF. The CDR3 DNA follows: TGCAGCGTTGTATACCGTAGCGGGGGGGCAGCAGATACGCAGTATTTT.

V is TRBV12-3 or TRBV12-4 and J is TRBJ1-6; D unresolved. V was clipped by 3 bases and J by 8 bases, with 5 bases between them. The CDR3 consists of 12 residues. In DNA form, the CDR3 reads TGTGCCAGCAGTTTCGGAGATTCACCCCTCCACTTT. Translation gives CASSFGDSPLHF.

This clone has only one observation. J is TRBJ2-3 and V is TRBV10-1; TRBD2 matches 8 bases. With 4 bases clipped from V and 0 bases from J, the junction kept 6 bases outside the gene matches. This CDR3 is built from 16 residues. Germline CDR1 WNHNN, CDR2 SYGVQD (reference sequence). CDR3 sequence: CASSVLAGKSTDTQYF. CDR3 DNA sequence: TGCGCCAGCAGTGTGTTAGCGGGAAAGAGCACAGATACGCAGTATTTT.

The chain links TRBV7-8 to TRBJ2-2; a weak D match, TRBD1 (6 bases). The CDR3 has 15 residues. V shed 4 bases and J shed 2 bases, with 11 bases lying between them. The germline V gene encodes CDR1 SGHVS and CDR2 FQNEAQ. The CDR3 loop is CASSSRDTNTGELFF. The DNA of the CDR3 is TGTGCCAGCAGCTCAAGGGACACCAACACCGGGGAGCTGTTTTTT. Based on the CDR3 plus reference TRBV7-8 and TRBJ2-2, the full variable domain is GAGVSQSPRYKVAKRGQDVALRCDPISGHVSLFWYQQALGQGPEFLTYFQNEAQLDKSGLPSDRFFAERPEGSVSTLKIQRTQQEDSAVYLCASSSRDTNTGELFFGEGSRLTVL.

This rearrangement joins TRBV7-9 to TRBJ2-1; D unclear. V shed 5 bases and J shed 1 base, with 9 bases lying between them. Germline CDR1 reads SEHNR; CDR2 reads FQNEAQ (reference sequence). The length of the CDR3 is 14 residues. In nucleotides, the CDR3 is TGTGCCAGCAGCAGAGACGGGTCCTACAATGAGCAGTTCTTC. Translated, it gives CASSRDGSYNEQFF.

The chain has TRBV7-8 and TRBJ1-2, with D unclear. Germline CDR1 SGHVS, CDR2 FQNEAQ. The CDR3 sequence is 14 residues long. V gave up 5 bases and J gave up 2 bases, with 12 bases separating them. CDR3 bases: TGTGCCAGCAGCGCGCGCCCTAAGAACTATGGCTACACCTTC. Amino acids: CASSARPKNYGYTF.

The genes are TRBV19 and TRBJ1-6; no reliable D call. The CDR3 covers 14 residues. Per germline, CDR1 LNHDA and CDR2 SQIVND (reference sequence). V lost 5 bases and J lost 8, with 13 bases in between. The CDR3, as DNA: TGTGCCAGTAGTTCCGGGGTGATGGATTCACCCCTCCACTTT. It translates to CASSSGVMDSPLHF.

The CDR3 DNA follows: TGCAGTGCTAGTCTAGCGGAGTTCACCGGGGAGCTGTTTTTT. Translation gives CSASLAEFTGELFF. J is TRBJ2-2 and V is TRBV20-1, with TRBD2 matching 7 bases. The CDR3 length is 14 residues. Germline CDR1 and CDR2: DFQATT and SNEGSKA (reference sequence). V lost 3 bases, J lost 4 bases, and 5 bases stayed unmatched.

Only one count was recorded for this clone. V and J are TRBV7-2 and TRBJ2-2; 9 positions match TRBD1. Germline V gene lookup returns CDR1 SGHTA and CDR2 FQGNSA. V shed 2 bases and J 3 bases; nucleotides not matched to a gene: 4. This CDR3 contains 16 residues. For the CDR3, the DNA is TGTGCCAGCAGCTTAAGACAGGGGGGGGACACCGGGGAGCTGTTTTTT. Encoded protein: CASSLRQGGDTGELFF.

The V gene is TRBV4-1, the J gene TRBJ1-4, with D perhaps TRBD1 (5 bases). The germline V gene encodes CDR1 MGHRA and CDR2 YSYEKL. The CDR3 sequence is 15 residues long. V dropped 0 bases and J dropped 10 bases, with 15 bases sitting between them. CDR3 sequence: CASSQDPTRGGKLFF. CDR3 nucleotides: TGCGCCAGCAGCCAAGATCCTACAAGGGGAGGAAAACTGTTTTTT.

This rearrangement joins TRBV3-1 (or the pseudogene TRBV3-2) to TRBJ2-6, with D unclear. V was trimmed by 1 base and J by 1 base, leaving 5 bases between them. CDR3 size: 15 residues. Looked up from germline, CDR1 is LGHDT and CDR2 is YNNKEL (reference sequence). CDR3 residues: CASSQAASGANVLTF. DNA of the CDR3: TGTGCCAGCAGCCAAGCCGCGTCTGGGGCCAACGTCCTGACTTTC.

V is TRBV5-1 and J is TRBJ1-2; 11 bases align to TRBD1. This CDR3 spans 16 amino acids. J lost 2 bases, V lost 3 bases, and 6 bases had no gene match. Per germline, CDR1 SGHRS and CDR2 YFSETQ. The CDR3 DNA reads TGCGCCAGCAGCTCCCGGACAGGGGGCTCCAACTATGGCTACACCTTC. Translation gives CASSSRTGGSNYGYTF.

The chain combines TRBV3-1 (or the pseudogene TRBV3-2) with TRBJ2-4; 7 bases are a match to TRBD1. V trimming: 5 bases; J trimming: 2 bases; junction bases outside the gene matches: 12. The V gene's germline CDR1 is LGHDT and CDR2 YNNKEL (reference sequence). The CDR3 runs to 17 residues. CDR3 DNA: TGTGCCAGCAGCTGGTCCGACAGGGAAGGGACCAAAAACATTCAGTACTTC. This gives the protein CASSWSDREGTKNIQYF.

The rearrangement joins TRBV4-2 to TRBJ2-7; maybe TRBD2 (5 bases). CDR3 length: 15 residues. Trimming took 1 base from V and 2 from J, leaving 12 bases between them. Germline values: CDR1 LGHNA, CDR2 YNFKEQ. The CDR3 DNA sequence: TGTGCCAGCAGCCAAGCGTTGGACTCAGCCTACGAGCAGTACTTC. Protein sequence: CASSQALDSAYEQYF.

CDR3 amino acids: CASSLGTSGYNEQFF. CDR3 DNA sequence: TGTGCCAGCAGCTTGGGGACTAGCGGTTACAATGAGCAGTTCTTC. The chain joins TRBV5-6 to TRBJ2-1; 10 nucleotides agree with TRBD2. Per germline, CDR1 SGHDT and CDR2 YYEEEE. The CDR3 runs 15 residues. V gave up 0 bases and J gave up 4 bases; unmatched junction bases: 1.

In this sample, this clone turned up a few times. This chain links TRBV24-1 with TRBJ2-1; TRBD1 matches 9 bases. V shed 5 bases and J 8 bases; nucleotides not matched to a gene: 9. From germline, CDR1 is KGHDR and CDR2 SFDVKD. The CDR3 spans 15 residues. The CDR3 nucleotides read TGTGCCACCAGTGCCCCGGGACAGGGAGGATATGAGCAGTTCTTC. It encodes CATSAPGQGGYEQFF.